This TCR beta chain is from a study of OX40 agonist ivuxolimab in advanced cancers. The wider study: Patient treatment consisted of intravenous ivuxolimab administration every 2 weeks at 0.01 to 10 mg/kg. Every patient in dose escalation had hepatocellular carcinoma, melanoma, renal cell or head and neck cancer. Findings and limits, study-wide: Partial responders treated at 0.1-3.0 mg/kg exhibited clonal expansion among the lowest measured.

Data came from immunoSEQ multiplex PCR; TCRdb stores just in-frame clones and leaves some out. Among roughly 10,000 clones listed, roughly 90% were seen once. The table lists this clone with a few counts. Its antigen is as yet unknown. CDR1 and CDR2 (germline): MGHRA, YSYEKL. CDR3 size: 14 residues. The V and J ends lost 5 bases and 7 bases, in that order; junction bases with no gene match: 7. This chain connects TRBV4-1 to TRBJ2-7; 11 bases fit TRBD1. Here the sequenced sample was CD4+ or CD8+ T cells sorted from blood, taken in a trial of the OX40 agonist ivuxolimab. This clonotype was obtained from an adult with an advanced solid tumor such as melanoma, head and neck, liver or kidney cancer. The CDR3 region has the DNA TGCGCCAGCAGCTACGGGACAGGGGGTCAAGAGCAGTACTTC. Translating it yields CASSYGTGGQEQYF.